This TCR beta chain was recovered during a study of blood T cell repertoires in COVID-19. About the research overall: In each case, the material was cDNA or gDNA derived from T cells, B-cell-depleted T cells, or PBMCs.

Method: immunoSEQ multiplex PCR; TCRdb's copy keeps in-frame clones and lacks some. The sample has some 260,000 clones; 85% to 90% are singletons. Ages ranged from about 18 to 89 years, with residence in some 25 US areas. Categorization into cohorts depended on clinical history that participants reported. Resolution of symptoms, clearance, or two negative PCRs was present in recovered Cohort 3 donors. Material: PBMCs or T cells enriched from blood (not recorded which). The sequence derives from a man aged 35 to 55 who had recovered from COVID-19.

CDR3 DNA: TGTGCCAGCAGCTTATTAGGGACTAGCGGGGGCAATGAGCAGTTCTTC. This sequence encodes CASSLLGTSGGNEQFF. The J gene is TRBJ2-1, the V gene TRBV7-2, with TRBD2 matching over 14 bases. V lost 2 bases and J lost 6; bases outside the gene matches: 3. CDR1 is SGHTA and CDR2 is FQGNSA in the germline V gene. This CDR3 is built from 16 residues. Variable domain in full (rest from reference TRBV7-2 and TRBJ2-1): GAGVSQSPSNKVTEKGKDVELRCDPISGHTALYWYRQSLGQGLEFLIYFQGNSAPDKSGLPSDRFSAERTGGSVSTLTIQRTQQEDSAVYLCASSLLGTSGGNEQFFGPGTRLTVL.